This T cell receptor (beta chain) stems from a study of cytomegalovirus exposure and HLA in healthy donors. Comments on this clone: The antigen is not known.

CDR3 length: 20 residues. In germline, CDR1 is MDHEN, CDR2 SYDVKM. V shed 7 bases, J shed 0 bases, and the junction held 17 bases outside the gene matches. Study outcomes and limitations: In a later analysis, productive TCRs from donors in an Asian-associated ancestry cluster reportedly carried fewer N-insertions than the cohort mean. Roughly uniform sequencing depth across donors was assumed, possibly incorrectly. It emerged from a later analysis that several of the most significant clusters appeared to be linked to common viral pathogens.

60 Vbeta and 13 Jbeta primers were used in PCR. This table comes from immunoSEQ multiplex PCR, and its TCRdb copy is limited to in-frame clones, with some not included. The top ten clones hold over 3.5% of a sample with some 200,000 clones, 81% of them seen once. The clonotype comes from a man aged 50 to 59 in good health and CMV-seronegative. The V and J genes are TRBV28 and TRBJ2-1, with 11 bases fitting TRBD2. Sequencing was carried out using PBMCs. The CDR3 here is CASKLPMVGTSGPSYNEQFF. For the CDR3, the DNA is TGTGCCAGCAAGCTACCTATGGTTGGGACTAGCGGACCCTCCTACAATGAGCAGTTCTTC.